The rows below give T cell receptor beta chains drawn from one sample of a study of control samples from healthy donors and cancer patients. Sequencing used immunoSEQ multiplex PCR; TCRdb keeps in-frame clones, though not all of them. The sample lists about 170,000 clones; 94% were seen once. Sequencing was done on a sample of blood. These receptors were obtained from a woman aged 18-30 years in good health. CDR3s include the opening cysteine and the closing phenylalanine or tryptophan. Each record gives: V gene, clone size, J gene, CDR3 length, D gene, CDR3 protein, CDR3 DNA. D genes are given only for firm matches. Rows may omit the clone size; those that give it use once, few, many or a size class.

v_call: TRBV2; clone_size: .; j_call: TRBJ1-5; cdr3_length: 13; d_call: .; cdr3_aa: CASRYISNQPQHF; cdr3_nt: TGTGCCAGCAGGTACATTAGCAATCAGCCCCAGCATTTT
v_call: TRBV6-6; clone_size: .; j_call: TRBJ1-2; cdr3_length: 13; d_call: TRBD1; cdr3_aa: CASLLGTAYGYTF; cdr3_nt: TGTGCCAGCCTCCTGGGGACAGCCTATGGCTACACCTTC
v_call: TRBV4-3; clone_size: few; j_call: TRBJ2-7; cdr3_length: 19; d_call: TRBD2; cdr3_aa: CASSQGASGSVGRSYEQYF; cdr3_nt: TGCGCCAGCAGCCAAGGGGCTAGCGGGAGCGTGGGGCGCTCCTACGAGCAGTACTTC
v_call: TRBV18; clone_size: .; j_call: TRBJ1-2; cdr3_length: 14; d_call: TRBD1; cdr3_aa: CASSRQGSLDGYTF; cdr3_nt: TGTGCCAGCTCTCGACAGGGGAGCCTGGATGGCTACACCTTC
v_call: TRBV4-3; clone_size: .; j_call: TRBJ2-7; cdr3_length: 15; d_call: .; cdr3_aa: CASSQDVAASYEQYF; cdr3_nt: TGCGCCAGCAGCCAAGATGTGGCTGCCTCCTACGAGCAGTACTTC
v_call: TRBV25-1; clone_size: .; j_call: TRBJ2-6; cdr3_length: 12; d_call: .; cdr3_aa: CASSTGANVLTF; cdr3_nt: TGTGCCAGCAGTACCGGGGCCAACGTCCTGACTTTC
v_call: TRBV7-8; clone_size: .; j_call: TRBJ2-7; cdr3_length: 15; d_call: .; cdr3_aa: CASSHLDRRTYEQYF; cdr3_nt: TGTGCCAGCAGCCACCTCGACAGGAGAACCTACGAGCAGTACTTC
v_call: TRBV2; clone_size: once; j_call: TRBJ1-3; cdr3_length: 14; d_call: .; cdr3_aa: CASSLRGAGNTIYF; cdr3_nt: TGTGCCAGTTCCCTCAGGGGAGCCGGAAACACCATATATTTT
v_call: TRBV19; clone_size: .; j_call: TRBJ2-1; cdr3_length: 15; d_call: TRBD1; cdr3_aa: CASSIPGQGPNEQFF; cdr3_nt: TGTGCCAGTAGCATCCCGGGACAGGGCCCCAATGAGCAGTTCTTC
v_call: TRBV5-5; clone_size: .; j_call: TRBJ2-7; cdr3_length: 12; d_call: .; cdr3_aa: CATAGTLYEQYF; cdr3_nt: TGTGCCACAGCCGGGACACTCTACGAGCAGTACTTC
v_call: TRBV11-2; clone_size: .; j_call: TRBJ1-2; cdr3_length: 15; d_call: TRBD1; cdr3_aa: CASSEGQGRIYGYTF; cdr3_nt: TGTGCCAGCAGCGAGGGACAGGGTAGAATCTATGGCTACACCTTC
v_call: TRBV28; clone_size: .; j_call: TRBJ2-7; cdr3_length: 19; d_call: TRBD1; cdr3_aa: CASSFILSGTGALTYEQYF; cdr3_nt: TGTGCCAGCAGTTTTATCCTTTCAGGGACAGGGGCCCTAACCTACGAGCAGTACTTC
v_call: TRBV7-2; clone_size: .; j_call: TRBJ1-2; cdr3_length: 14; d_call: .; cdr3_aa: CASSTRGDVYGYTF; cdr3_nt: TGTGCCAGCAGCACCCGAGGGGACGTCTATGGCTACACCTTC
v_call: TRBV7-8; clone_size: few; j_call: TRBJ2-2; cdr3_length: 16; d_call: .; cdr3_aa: CASSLLFAGNTGELFF; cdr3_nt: TGTGCCAGCAGCTTACTTTTTGCAGGGAACACCGGGGAGCTGTTTTTT
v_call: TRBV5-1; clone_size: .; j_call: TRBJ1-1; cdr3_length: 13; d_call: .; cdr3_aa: CASSLFPNTEAFF; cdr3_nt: TGCGCCAGCAGCTTGTTCCCGAACACTGAAGCTTTCTTT
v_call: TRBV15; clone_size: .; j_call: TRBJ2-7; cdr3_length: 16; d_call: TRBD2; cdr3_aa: CATSRGGTSGVYEQYF; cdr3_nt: TGTGCCACCAGCCGGGGGGGGACTAGCGGTGTCTACGAGCAGTACTTC
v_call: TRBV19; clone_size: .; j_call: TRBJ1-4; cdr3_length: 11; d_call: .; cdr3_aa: CASSNDEKLFF; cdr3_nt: TGTGCCAGTAGTAACGATGAAAAACTGTTTTTT
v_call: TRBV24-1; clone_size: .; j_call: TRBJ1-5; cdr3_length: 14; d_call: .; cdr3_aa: CATSADSGNQPQHF; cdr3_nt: TGTGCCACCAGCGCTGATTCCGGCAATCAGCCCCAGCATTTT
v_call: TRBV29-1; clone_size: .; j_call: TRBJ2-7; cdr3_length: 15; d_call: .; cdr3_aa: CSVEVPVFSSYEQYF; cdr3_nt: TGCAGCGTTGAAGTCCCCGTTTTTAGCTCCTACGAGCAGTACTTC
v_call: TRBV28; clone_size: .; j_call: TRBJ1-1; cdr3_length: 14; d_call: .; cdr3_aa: CASTPQRLNTEAFF; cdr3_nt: TGTGCCAGCACCCCCCAACGGCTGAACACTGAAGCTTTCTTT
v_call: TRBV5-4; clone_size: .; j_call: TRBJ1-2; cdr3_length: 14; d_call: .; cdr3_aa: CASYSGTAVTGYTF; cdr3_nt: TGTGCCAGCTATTCCGGGACTGCCGTTACCGGCTACACCTTC
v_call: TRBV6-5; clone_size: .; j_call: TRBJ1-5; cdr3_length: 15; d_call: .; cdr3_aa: CASSYGVGGNQPQHF; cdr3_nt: TGTGCCAGCAGTTACGGCGTGGGGGGTAATCAGCCCCAGCATTTT
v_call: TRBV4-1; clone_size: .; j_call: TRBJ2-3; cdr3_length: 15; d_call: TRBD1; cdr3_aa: CASSQEDRGTDTQYF; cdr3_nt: TGCGCCAGCAGCCAGGAGGACAGGGGTACAGATACGCAGTATTTT
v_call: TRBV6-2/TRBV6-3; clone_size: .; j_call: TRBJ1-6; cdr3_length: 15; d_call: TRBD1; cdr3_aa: CASSEPTGDELPLHF; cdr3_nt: TGTGCCAGCAGCGAACCGACAGGGGATGAATTACCCCTCCACTTT
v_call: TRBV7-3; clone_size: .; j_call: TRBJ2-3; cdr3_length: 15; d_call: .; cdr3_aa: CASSATGRGTDTQYF; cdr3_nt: TGTGCCAGCAGCGCGACAGGGAGGGGCACAGATACGCAGTATTTT
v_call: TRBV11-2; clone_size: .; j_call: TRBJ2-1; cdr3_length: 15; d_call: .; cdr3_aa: CASSAETASYNEQFF; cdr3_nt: TGTGCCAGCAGCGCAGAGACCGCCTCCTACAATGAGCAGTTCTTC
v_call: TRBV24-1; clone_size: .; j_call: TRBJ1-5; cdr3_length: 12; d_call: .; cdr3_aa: CATSDPDQPQHF; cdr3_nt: TGTGCCACCAGTGACCCTGATCAGCCCCAGCATTTT
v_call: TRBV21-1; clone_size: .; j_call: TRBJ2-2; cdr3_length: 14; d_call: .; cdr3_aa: CASTDRAGTGELFF; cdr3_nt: TGTGCCAGCACCGACAGGGCGGGCACCGGGGAGCTGTTTTTT
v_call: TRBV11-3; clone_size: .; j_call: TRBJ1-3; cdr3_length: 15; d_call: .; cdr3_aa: CASSFVRNSGNTIYF; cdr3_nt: TGTGCCAGCAGCTTTGTACGGAACTCTGGAAACACCATATATTTT
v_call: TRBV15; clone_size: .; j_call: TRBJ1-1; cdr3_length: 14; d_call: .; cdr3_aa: CATSRGRRHTEAFF; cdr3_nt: TGTGCCACCAGCAGAGGGCGAAGGCACACTGAAGCTTTCTTT
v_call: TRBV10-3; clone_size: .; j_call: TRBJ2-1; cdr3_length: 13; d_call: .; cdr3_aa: CATETNGGNEQFF; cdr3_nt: TGTGCCACCGAAACCAACGGGGGCAATGAGCAGTTCTTC
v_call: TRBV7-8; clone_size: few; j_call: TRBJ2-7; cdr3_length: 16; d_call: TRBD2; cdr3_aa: CASSLARLAGPYEQYF; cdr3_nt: TGTGCCAGCAGCTTAGCACGGCTAGCGGGGCCCTACGAGCAGTACTTC
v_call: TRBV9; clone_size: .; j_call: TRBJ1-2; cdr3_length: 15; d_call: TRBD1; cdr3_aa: CASSVAQKGGLGYTF; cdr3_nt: TGTGCCAGCAGCGTAGCCCAGAAAGGGGGCTTGGGCTACACCTTC
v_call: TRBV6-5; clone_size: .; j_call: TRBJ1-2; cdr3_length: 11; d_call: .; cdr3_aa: CTVGRGDGYTF; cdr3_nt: TGTACAGTCGGCAGGGGTGATGGCTACACCTTC
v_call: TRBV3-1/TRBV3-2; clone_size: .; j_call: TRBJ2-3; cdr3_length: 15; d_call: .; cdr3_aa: CASSPLGSSTDTQYF; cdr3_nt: TGTGCCAGCAGCCCCCTAGGGTCTAGCACAGATACGCAGTATTTT
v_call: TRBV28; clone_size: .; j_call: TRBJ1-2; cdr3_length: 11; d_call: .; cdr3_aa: CASSSITGYTF; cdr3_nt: TGTGCCAGCAGTTCTATAACGGGCTACACCTTC
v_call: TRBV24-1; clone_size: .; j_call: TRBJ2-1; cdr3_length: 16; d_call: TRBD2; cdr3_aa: CATSDRTSGNYNEQFF; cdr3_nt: TGTGCCACCAGTGACCGGACTAGCGGGAACTACAATGAGCAGTTCTTC